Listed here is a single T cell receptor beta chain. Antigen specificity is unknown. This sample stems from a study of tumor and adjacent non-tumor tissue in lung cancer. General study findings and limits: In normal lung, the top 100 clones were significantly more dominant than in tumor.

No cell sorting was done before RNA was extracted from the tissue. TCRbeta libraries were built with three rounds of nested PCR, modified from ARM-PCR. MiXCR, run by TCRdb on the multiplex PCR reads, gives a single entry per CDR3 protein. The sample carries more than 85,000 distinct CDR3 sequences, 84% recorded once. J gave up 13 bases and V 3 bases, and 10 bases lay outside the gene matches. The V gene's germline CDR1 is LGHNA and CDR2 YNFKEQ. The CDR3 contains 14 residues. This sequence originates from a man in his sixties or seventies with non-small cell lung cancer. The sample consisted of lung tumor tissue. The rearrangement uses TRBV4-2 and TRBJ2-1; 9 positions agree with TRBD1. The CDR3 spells CASSHQGQGPIQFF. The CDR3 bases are TGTGCCAGCAGCCACCAAGGACAGGGGCCCATCCAGTTCTTC.